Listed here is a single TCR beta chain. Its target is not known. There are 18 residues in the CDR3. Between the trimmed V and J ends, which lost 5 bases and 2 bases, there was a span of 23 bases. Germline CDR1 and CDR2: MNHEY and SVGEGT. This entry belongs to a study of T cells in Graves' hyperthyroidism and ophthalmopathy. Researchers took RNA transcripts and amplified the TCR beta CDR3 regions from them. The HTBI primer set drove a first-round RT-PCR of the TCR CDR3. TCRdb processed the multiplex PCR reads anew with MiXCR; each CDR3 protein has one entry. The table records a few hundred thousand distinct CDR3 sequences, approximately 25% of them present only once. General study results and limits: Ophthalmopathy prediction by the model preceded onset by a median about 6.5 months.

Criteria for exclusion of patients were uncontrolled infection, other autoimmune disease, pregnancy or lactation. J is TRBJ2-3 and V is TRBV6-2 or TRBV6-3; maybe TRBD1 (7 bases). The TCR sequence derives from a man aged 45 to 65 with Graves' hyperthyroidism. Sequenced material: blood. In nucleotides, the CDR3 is TGTGCCAGCAGTGGAGGGGGCCCGGGTTTGTATTTCACAGATACGCAGTATTTT. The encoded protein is CASSGGGPGLYFTDTQYF.